The clone carrying this T cell receptor (beta chain) has a count of ten or more. At one of its ends the junction is not consistent with the germline gene, which may arise from a read error. Germline V lookup: CDR1 MNHNS, CDR2 SASEGT. CDR3 length: 14 residues. It was uncontrolled infection, other autoimmune disease, pregnancy or lactation that excluded patients. The data belong to a study of T cells in Graves' hyperthyroidism and ophthalmopathy. Across the study: Initial diagnosis, before any treatment, was when peripheral blood was collected.

There were TCR beta CDR3 regions amplified from RNA transcripts. An initial round of RT-PCR targeting the TCR CDR3 relied on the HTBI primer set. MiXCR, applied by TCRdb to the multiplex PCR reads, yields one record per CDR3 protein. The table lists 34,000 or so distinct CDR3 sequences, approximately 52% of them singletons. The sequence came from a middle-aged woman with Graves' ophthalmopathy. The rearrangement links TRBV6-1 to TRBJ1-1; D possibly corresponds to TRBD1 (6 bases). The sequenced sample was blood. The CDR3 region has the DNA TGTGCCAGCAGTGAAAGGGGGGGGGACACTGGAGCTTTCTTT. It translates to CASSERGGDTGAFF.